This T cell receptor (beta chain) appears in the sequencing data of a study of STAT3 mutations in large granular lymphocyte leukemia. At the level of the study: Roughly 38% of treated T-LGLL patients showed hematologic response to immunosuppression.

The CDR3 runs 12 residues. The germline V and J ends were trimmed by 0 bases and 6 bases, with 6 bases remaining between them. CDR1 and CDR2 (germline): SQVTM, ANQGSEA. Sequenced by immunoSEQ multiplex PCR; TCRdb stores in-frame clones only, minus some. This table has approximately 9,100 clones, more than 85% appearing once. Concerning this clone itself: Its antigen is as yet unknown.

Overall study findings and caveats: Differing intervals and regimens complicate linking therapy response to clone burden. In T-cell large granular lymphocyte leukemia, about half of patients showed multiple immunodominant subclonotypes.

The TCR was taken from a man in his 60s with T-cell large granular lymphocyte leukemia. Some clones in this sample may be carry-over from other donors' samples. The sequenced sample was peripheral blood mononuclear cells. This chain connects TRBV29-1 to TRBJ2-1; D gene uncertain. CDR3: CSVEDAGNEQFF. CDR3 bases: TGCAGCGTTGAAGACGCAGGCAATGAGCAGTTCTTC.